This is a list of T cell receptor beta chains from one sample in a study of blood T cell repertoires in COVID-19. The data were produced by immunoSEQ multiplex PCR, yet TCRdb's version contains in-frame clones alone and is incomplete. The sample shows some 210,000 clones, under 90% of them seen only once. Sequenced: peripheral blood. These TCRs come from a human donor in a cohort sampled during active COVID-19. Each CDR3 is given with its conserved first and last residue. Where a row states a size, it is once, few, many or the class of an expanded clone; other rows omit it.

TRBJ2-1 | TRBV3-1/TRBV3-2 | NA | CASSLPRGYNEQFF
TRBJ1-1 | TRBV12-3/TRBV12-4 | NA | CASSFSVNTEAFF
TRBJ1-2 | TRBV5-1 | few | CASSLGGGGDGYTF
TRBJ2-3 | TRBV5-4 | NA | CASSRSGGTDTQYF
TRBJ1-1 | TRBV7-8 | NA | CASSLPGQGRPEAFF
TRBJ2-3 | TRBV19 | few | CASGTTQGDTQYF
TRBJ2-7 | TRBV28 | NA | CASNSAGGPIYEQYF
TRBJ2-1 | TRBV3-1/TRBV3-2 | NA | CASSQEGPRAGVQQFF
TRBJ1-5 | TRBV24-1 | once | CATSNLQDQPQHF
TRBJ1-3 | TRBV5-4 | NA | CASSTAQQGTGNTIYF
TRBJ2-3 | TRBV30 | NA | CAWSVQGADTQYF
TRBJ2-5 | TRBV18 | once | CASSPQQQETQYF
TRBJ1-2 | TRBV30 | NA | CAWNRGYGYTF
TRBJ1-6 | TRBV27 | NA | CASKPGQGNNSPLHF
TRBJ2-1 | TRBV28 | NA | CASSPANRGASFF
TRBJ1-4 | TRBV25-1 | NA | CASSGRQSIFGEKLFF
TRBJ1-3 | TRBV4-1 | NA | CASSQSNGQALNTIYF
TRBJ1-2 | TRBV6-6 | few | CASTDLGGYTF
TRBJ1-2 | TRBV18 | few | CASSPADKGLGGYTF
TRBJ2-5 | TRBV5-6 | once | CASSSSWATAQETQYF
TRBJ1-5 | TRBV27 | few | CASRRTGGQPQHF
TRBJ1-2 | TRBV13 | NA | CASSSTGIYGYTF
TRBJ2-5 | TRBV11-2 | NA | CASSLGGSGGSIGAQYF
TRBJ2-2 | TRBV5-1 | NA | CASSSGQVLTGELFF
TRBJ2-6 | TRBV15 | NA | CATSRDQGARSGANVLTF
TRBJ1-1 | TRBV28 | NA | CASSFVRSRAFF
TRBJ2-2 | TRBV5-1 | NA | CASSLVAGGSGELFF
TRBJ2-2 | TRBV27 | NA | CASRSGSNTGELFF
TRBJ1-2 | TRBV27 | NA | CASMDRGNGYTF
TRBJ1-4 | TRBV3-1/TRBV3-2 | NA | CASSSIPGQGNEKLFF
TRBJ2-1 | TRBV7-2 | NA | CASSHGTSWRNEQFF
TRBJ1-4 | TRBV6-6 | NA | CASSRQGGEKLFF
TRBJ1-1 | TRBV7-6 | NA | CASSLVAGVGNTEAFF
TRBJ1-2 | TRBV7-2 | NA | CASSSDRMGYTF
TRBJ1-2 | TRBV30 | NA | CAWGTVPYGYTF
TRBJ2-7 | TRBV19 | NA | CASSPRTPLETYEQYF
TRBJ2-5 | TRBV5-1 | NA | CASTFRAGETQYF
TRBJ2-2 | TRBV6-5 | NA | CASRLGLGTGELFF
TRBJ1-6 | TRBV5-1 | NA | CASSLGQASTSPLHF
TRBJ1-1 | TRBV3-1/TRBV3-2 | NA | CASSQSGTKRNTEAFF
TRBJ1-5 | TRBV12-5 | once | CASHRGHNQPQHF